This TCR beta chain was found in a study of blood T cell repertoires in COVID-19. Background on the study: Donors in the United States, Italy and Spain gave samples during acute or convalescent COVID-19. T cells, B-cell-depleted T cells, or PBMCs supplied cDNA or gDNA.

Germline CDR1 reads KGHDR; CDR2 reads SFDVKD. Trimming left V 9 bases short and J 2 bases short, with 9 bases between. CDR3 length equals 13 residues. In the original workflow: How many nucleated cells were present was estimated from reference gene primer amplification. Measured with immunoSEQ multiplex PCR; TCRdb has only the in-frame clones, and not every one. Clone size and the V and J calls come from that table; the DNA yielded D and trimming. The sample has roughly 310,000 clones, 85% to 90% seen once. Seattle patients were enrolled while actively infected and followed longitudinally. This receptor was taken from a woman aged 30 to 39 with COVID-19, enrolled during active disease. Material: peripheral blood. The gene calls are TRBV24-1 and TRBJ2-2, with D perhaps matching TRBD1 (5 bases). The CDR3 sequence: CATEDINTGELFF. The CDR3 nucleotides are TGTGCCACCGAGGACATTAACACCGGGGAGCTGTTTTTT.